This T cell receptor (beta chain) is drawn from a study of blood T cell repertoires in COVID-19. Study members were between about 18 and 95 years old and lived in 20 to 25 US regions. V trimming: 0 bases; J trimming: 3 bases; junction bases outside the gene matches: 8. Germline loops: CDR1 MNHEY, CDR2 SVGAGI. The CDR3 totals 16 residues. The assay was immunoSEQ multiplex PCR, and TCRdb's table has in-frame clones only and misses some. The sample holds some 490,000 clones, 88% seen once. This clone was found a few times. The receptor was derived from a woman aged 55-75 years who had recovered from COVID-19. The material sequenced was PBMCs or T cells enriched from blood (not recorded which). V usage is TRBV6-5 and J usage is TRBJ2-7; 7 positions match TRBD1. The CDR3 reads CASSYSLAQGDYEQYV. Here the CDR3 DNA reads TGTGCCAGCAGTTACTCTTTAGCGCAGGGGGACTACGAGCAGTACGTC.